These T cell receptor beta chains were read from a single sample in a study of metastatic and nonmetastatic thyroid tumors. TCRdb called clones again from the PCR reads with MiXCR. The table includes approximately 20,000 clones, about a third detected once. The material sequenced was tumor tissue. The receptors originated from a male donor with papillary thyroid cancer or a benign thyroid nodule (not recorded which). Some clones in this sample may be carry-over from other donors' samples. CDR3s include the opening cysteine and the closing phenylalanine or tryptophan. D genes are given only for firm matches. A row's size may be missing; if present it is once, few, many or a size class.

D: TRBD1; V: TRBV27; size: few; J: TRBJ1-6; CDR3: CASSPEGALESPLHF; DNA: TGTGCCAGCAGTCCGGAGGGGGCTTTGGAATCACCCCTCCACTTT
D: NA; V: TRBV20-1; size: few; J: TRBJ1-2; CDR3: CSSPTEGHF; DNA: TGCAGCTCGCCAACCGAAGGTCACTTC
D: TRBD2; V: TRBV7-2; size: many; J: TRBJ2-2; CDR3: CASSPGGSGTTGELFF; DNA: TGTGCCAGCAGCCCTGGGGGTAGCGGGACAACCGGGGAGCTGTTTTTT
D: TRBD1; V: TRBV27; size: few; J: TRBJ1-1; CDR3: CASSRQGTEAFF; DNA: TGTGCCAGCAGTCGACAGGGCACTGAAGCTTTCTTT
D: TRBD2; V: TRBV5-1; size: NA; J: TRBJ2-7; CDR3: CASSTSGRAFSYEQYF; DNA: TGCGCCAGCAGCACTAGCGGGAGGGCATTTTCCTACGAGCAGTACTTC
D: NA; V: TRBV7-2; size: medium-sized; J: TRBJ2-7; CDR3: CASSSPYAYEQYF; DNA: TGTGCCAGCAGCTCTCCCTATGCCTACGAGCAGTACTTC
D: TRBD2; V: TRBV24-1; size: many; J: TRBJ2-3; CDR3: CATSDFRTSGLDTQYF; DNA: TGTGCCACCAGTGATTTCCGGACTAGCGGCCTGGATACGCAGTATTTT
D: TRBD2; V: TRBV5-4; size: many; J: TRBJ2-1; CDR3: CASRPGLAESNEQFF; DNA: TGTGCCAGCAGACCGGGACTAGCGGAGAGCAATGAGCAGTTCTTC
D: TRBD2; V: TRBV10-3; size: many; J: TRBJ2-1; CDR3: CAISESLGTSGKGNEQFF; DNA: TGTGCCATCAGTGAGTCTCTCGGGACTAGCGGGAAAGGCAATGAGCAGTTCTTC
D: TRBD1; V: TRBV2; size: few; J: TRBJ2-2; CDR3: CASSRTGENTGELFF; DNA: TGTGCCAGCAGTAGGACAGGGGAGAACACCGGGGAGCTGTTTTTT
D: NA; V: TRBV7-9; size: NA; J: TRBJ1-1; CDR3: CASSKTRGLGTEAFF; DNA: TGTGCCAGCAGCAAAACTCGGGGGTTAGGAACTGAAGCTTTCTTT
D: TRBD1; V: TRBV5-4; size: many; J: TRBJ1-2; CDR3: CASSPRDSDPYGYTF; DNA: TGTGCCAGCAGCCCGCGGGACAGCGATCCCTATGGCTACACCTTC
D: NA; V: TRBV12-3/TRBV12-4; size: NA; J: TRBJ1-2; CDR3: CASSLIQAYGYTF; DNA: TGTGCCAGCAGTTTGATCCAGGCGTATGGCTACACCTTC
D: TRBD2; V: TRBV6-4; size: NA; J: TRBJ2-1; CDR3: CASSARGLAGGEQFF; DNA: TGTGCCAGCAGTGCTAGGGGACTAGCGGGAGGAGAGCAGTTCTTC
D: TRBD1; V: TRBV9; size: NA; J: TRBJ2-6; CDR3: CASSVVRQGPSGANVLTF; DNA: TGTGCCAGCAGCGTAGTGAGACAGGGGCCATCTGGGGCCAACGTCCTTACTTTC
D: TRBD1; V: TRBV28; size: NA; J: TRBJ1-4; CDR3: CASSSPGQGATNEKLFF; DNA: TGTGCCAGCAGTTCCCCTGGACAGGGGGCAACTAATGAAAAACTGTTTTTT